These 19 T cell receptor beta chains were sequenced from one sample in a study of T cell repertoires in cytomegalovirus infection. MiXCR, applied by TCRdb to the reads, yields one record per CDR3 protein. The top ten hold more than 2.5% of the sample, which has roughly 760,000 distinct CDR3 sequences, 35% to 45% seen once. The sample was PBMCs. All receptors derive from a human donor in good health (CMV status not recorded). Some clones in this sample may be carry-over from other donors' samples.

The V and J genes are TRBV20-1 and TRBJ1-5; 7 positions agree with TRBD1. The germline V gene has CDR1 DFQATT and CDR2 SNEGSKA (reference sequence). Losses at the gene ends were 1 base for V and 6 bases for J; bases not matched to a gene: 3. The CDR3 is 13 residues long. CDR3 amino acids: CSARVTGVQPQHF. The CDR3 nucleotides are TGCAGTGCTAGAGTAACAGGGGTTCAGCCCCAGCATTTT.

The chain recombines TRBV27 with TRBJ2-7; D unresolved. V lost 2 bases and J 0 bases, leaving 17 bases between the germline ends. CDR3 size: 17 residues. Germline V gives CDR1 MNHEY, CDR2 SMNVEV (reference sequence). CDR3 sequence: CASSLTSGRALSYEQYF. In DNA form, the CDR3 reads TGTGCCAGCAGTTTAACCTCCGGCCGCGCCCTCTCCTACGAGCAGTACTTC.

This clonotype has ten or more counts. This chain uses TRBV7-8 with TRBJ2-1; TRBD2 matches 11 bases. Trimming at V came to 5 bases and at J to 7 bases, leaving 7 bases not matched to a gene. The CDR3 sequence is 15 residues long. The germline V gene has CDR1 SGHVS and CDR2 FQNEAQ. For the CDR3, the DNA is TGTGCCAGCAGCCTTTTAGCGGGAGGGTCGAATGAGCAGTTCTTC. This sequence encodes CASSLLAGGSNEQFF.

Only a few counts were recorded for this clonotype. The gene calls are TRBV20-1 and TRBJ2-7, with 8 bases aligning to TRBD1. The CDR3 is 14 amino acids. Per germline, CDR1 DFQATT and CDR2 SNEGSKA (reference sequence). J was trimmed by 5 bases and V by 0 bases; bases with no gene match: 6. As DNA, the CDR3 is TGCAGTGCTAGAGATGACAGGACAGGGAACGAGCAGTACTTC. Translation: CSARDDRTGNEQYF.

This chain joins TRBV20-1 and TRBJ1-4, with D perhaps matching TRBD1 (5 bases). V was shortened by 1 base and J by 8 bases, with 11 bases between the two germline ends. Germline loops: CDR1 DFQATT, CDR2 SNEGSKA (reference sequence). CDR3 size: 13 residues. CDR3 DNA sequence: TGCAGTGCTAGAGGCCCGACAGCCGAAAAACTGTTTTTT. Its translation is CSARGPTAEKLFF.

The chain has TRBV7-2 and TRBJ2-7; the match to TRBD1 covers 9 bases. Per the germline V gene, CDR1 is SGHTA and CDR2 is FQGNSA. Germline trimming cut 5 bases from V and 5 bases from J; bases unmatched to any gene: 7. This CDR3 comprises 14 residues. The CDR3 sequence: CASSLGQGRDEQYF. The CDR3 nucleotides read TGTGCCAGCAGCCTGGGACAGGGAAGGGACGAGCAGTACTTC.

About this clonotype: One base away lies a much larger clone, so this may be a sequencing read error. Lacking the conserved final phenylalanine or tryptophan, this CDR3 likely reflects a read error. CDR3 bases: TGTGCCAGCGGCCGCTCCTACAATGAGCAGTTCTTA. This codes for CASGRSYNEQFL. The chain joins TRBV7-2 to TRBJ2-1; D gene unclear. The V end lost 8 bases, the J end lost 0 bases, and 5 bases lay between the germline ends. The CDR3 spans 12 residues. Germline V CDR1 and CDR2: SGHTA, FQGNSA.

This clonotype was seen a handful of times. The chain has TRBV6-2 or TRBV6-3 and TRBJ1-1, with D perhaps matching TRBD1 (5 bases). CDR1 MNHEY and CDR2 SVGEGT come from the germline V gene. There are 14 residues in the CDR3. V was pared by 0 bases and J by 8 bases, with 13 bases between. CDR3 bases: TGTGCCAGCAGTTACTCAACAGGCAGGGTGGAAGCTTTCTTT. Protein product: CASSYSTGRVEAFF.

The CDR3: CASSQHESSYNSPLHF. CDR3 in DNA: TGTGCCAGCAGCCAACATGAGAGCTCCTATAATTCACCCCTCCACTTT. The V and J genes are TRBV4-2 and TRBJ1-6; unclear D gene. Germline values: CDR1 LGHNA, CDR2 YNFKEQ. V was pared by 2 bases and J by 0 bases, with 8 bases between. CDR3 length: 16 amino acids.

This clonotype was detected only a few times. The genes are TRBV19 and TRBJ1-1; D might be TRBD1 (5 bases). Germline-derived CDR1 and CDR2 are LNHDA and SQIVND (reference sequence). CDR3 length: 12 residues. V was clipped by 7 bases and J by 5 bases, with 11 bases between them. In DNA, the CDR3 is TGTGCCAGTACAGGGTGGGAAACTGAAGCTTTCTTT. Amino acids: CASTGWETEAFF.

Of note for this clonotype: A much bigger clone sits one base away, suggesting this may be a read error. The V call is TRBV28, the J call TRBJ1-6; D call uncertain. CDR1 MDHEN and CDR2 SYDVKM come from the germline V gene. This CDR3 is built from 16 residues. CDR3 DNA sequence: TGTGCCAGCAGTTACCGCCTGAGGAACGGGGAATCACCCCTCCCCTTT. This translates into CASSYRLRNGESPLPF.

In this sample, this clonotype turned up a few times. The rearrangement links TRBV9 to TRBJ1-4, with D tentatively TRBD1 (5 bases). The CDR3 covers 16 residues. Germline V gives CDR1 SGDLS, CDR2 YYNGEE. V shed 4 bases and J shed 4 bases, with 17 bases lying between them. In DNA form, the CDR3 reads TGTGCCAGCAGCCCGCGTGGAGGACAAATTAATGAAAAACTGTTTTTT. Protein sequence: CASSPRGGQINEKLFF. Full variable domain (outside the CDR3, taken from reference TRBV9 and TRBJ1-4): DSGVTQTPKHLITATGQRVTLRCSPRSGDLSVYWYQQSLDQGLQFLIQYYNGEERAKGNILERFSAQQFPDLHSELNLSSLELGDSALYFCASSPRGGQINEKLFFGSGTQLSVL.

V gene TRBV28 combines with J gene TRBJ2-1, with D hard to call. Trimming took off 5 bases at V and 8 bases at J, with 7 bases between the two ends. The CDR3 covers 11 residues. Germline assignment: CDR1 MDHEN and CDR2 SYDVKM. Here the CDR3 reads CASSTSHEQFF. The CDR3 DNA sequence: TGTGCCAGCAGTACGTCCCATGAGCAGTTCTTC.

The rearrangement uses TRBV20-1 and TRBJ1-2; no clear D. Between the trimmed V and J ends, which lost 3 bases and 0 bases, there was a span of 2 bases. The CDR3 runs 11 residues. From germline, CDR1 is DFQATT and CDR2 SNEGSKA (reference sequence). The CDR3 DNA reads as TGCAGTGCTAGCTCTAACTATGGCTACACCTTC. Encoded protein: CSASSNYGYTF.

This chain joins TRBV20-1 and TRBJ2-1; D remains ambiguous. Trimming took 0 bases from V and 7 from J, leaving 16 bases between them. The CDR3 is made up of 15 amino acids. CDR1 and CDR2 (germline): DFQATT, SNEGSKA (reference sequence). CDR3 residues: CSAREVRPVWNEQFF. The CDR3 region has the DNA TGCAGTGCTAGAGAAGTTAGGCCGGTTTGGAATGAGCAGTTCTTC.

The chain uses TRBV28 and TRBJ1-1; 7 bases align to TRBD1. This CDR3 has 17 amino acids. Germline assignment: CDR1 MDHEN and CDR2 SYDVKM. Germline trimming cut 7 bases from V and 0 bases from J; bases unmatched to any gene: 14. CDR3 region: CASNVRQGPMMNTEAFF. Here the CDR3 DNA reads TGTGCCAGCAATGTTCGACAGGGCCCGATGATGAACACTGAAGCTTTCTTT.

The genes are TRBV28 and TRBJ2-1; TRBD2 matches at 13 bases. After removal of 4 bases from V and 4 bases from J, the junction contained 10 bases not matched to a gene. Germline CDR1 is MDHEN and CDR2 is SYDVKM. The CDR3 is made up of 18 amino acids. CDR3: CASSSPGTSGASYNEQFF. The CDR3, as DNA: TGTGCCAGCAGTTCCCCCGGGACTAGCGGGGCCTCATACAATGAGCAGTTCTTC.

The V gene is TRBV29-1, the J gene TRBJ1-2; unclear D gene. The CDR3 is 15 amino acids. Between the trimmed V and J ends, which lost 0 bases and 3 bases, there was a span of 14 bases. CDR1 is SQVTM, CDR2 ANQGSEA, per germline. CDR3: CSVEDPDTVDYGYTF. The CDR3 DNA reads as TGCAGCGTTGAAGATCCAGACACAGTGGACTATGGCTACACCTTC.

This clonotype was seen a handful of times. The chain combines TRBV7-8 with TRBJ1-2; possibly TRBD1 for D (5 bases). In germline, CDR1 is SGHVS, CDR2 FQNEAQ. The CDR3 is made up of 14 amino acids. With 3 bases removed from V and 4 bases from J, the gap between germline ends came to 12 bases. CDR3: CASSFSAGTYGYTF. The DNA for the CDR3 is TGTGCCAGCAGCTTCTCTGCAGGGACCTATGGCTACACCTTC. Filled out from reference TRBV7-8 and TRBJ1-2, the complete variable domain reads GAGVSQSPRYKVAKRGQDVALRCDPISGHVSLFWYQQALGQGPEFLTYFQNEAQLDKSGLPSDRFFAERPEGSVSTLKIQRTQQEDSAVYLCASSFSAGTYGYTFGSGTRLTVV.